These T cell receptor beta chains were read from a single sample in a study of blood T cell repertoires in COVID-19. The method was immunoSEQ multiplex PCR; TCRdb's version includes in-frame clones alone and lacks a portion of them. The table shows approximately 150,000 clones, with about 85% occurring only once. The specimen was PBMCs or T cells enriched from blood (not recorded which). The receptors derive from a woman aged 45 to 65 who had recovered from COVID-19. The CDR3 runs from the conserved cysteine through the conserved F or W. A D gene is named only where the DNA matches it firmly.

j_gene	v_gene	len	d_gene	CDR3aa
TRBJ1-2	TRBV3-1/TRBV3-2	16	-	CASSQVSGGSIYGYTF
TRBJ2-3	TRBV6-5	15	-	CASSTRPGAADTQYF
TRBJ1-3	TRBV4-3	15	-	CASSQEGNRGNTIYF
TRBJ1-2	TRBV28	11	-	CASGQYYGYTF
TRBJ1-6	TRBV6-5	16	TRBD1	CASSYLRGTGNPTLHF
TRBJ1-4	TRBV24-1	15	-	CATSDRGSENEKLFF
TRBJ1-1	TRBV6-5	14	TRBD1	CASSTGGGRGEAFF
TRBJ2-3	TRBV10-3	15	-	CAISEGTRGTDTQYF
TRBJ1-3	TRBV5-1	14	-	CASSPTGSGNTIYF
TRBJ2-7	TRBV5-1	15	TRBD1	CASSLATGVPYEQYF
TRBJ2-1	TRBV7-8	15	TRBD1	CASSLGTGEGNEQFF
TRBJ2-3	TRBV28	15	-	CASSLSGIGTDTQYF
TRBJ1-2	TRBV29-1	11	-	CSVADSYGYTF
TRBJ1-1	TRBV7-2	13	-	CASSLDEGGAAFF
TRBJ2-5	TRBV14	13	-	CASSQAGSKTQYF
TRBJ2-2	TRBV7-7	16	TRBD2	CASSSGLAGVAGELFF
TRBJ1-1	TRBV28	14	TRBD1	CASSQGTGNTEAFF
TRBJ2-7	TRBV7-2	17	TRBD1	CASSLGGTGDHLYEQYF
TRBJ2-7	TRBV4-2	18	TRBD1	CASSQNTRTGRRTYEQYF
TRBJ1-1	TRBV2	14	TRBD1	CASSMGQRGGEAFF
TRBJ2-7	TRBV9	13	-	CASSEGLDYEQYF
TRBJ2-1	TRBV5-6	17	TRBD2	CASSLTSGRASYNEQFF
TRBJ1-1	TRBV2	13	-	CASRLQGNTEAFF
TRBJ1-4	TRBV3-1/TRBV3-2	14	-	CASSHVGAREKLFF
TRBJ2-5	TRBV9	12	-	CASSAGRETQYF
TRBJ1-4	TRBV7-2	13	-	CASSSLMSEKLFF
TRBJ2-3	TRBV2	14	-	CASSESQGKDTQYF
TRBJ2-1	TRBV11-2	14	-	CASSLGPLANEQFF
TRBJ1-2	TRBV5-5	13	TRBD1	CASSQRTGQGYTF
TRBJ2-5	TRBV7-6	12	-	CASSLSSETQYF
TRBJ2-3	TRBV3-1/TRBV3-2	12	-	CASSPGGDTQYF
TRBJ1-1	TRBV18	14	TRBD1	CASSRGQGATEAFF
TRBJ2-1	TRBV6-5	12	TRBD2	CASSQGRGKQFF
TRBJ1-4	TRBV25-1	16	-	CASSVGGASSWEKLFF
TRBJ1-6	TRBV5-4	14	-	CASSSGREDSPLHF
TRBJ1-5	TRBV7-9	13	-	CASSFGNSQPQHF
TRBJ1-1	TRBV19	13	TRBD1	CASSGQGVLQAFF
TRBJ2-7	TRBV27	15	TRBD2	CASSFGLAGVYEQYF
TRBJ1-5	TRBV24-1	13	-	CATSDGGGQPQHF
TRBJ2-7	TRBV19	15	TRBD2	CASSRLAGDSYEQYF
TRBJ1-5	TRBV4-2	15	-	CASSQETAGLQPQHF
TRBJ1-2	TRBV5-1	13	TRBD1	CASKEAGGYGYTF
TRBJ2-1	TRBV6-2/TRBV6-3	16	TRBD2	CASSLKAGNAYNEQFF
TRBJ2-3	TRBV19	15	-	CASSNTLGLTDTQYF
TRBJ2-7	TRBV7-2	15	-	CASSLVAGEAYEQYF
TRBJ1-6	TRBV4-2	15	-	CASSQEGTYNSPLHF
TRBJ1-2	TRBV7-2	13	-	CASSPLKGSGYTF
TRBJ2-2	TRBV7-2	14	TRBD1	CASSHETGSGELFF
TRBJ2-1	TRBV20-1	10	-	CSAPNNEQFF
TRBJ1-4	TRBV3-1/TRBV3-2	14	TRBD1	CASSLRTGGEKLFF
TRBJ2-2	TRBV6-2/TRBV6-3	17	-	CASSYQPWRVNTGELFF
TRBJ2-2	TRBV7-2	15	-	CASSLGGRYTGELFF
TRBJ2-3	TRBV7-9	15	-	CASSISTGGTDTQYF
TRBJ1-3	TRBV18	15	TRBD1	CASSYQTGAGNTIYF
TRBJ1-4	TRBV4-2	17	-	CASSQVTPGTSNEKLFF